Below are 9 T cell receptor beta chains sequenced from a single sample in a study of T cell responses to AZD1222 COVID-19 vaccine. Clones were read by immunoSEQ multiplex PCR, and TCRdb kept only the in-frame ones, dropping some. The data hold 150,000 to 200,000 clones, with about 91% observed a single time. Specimen: peripheral blood, collected 28 days after the second AZD1222 dose. These receptors originate from an adult who received the AZD1222 COVID-19 vaccine.

This chain links TRBV18 with TRBJ2-7, with TRBD1 matching over 7 bases. This CDR3 is built from 14 residues. CDR1 is KGHSH, CDR2 LQKENI, per germline. The V gene end was trimmed by 3 bases and the J gene end by 0 bases; junction bases not matched to a gene: 2. CDR3 residues: CASSPGTASYEQYF. DNA for the CDR3: TGTGCCAGCTCACCCGGGACAGCCTCCTACGAGCAGTACTTC. The full variable domain, rest sourced from reference TRBV18 and TRBJ2-7, is NAGVMQNPRHLVRRRGQEARLRCSPMKGHSHVYWYRQLPEEGLKFMVYLQKENIIDESGMPKERFSAEFPKEGPSILRIQQVVRGDSAAYFCASSPGTASYEQYFGPGTRLTVT.

The rearrangement uses TRBV27 and TRBJ2-1; 10 nucleotides match TRBD2. V lost 5 bases and J lost 0; bases outside the gene matches: 4. This CDR3 contains 16 residues. Germline V lookup: CDR1 MNHEY, CDR2 SMNVEV (reference sequence). Here the CDR3 reads CASSPGLAISYNEQFF. In DNA form, the CDR3 reads TGTGCCAGCAGTCCGGGACTAGCGATCTCCTACAATGAGCAGTTCTTC.

The V and J genes are TRBV3-1 (or the pseudogene TRBV3-2) and TRBJ1-6; D possibly corresponds to TRBD1 (5 bases). Germline V gene sequence: CDR1 LGHDT, CDR2 YNNKEL (reference sequence). V was pared by 1 base and J by 11 bases, with 9 bases between. The CDR3 consists of 13 residues. The CDR3 loop reads CASSQAQGPPLHF. The DNA of the CDR3 is TGTGCCAGCAGCCAAGCTCAGGGTCCACCCCTCCACTTT.

V usage is TRBV10-3 and J usage is TRBJ1-5; the match to TRBD1 covers 8 bases. Losses at the gene ends were 1 base for V and 6 bases for J; bases not matched to a gene: 5. The CDR3 totals 15 residues. Germline V gives CDR1 ENHRY, CDR2 SYGVKD. In nucleotides, the CDR3 is TGTGCCATCAGTGAGTTACCGGGACAGGTTCAGCCCCAGCATTTT. Protein: CAISELPGQVQPQHF.

The chain recombines TRBV18 with TRBJ1-5; D unresolved. V was clipped by 3 bases and J by 11 bases, with 14 bases between them. The CDR3 is 13 amino acids. Germline-derived CDR1 and CDR2 are KGHSH and LQKENI. The CDR3 region is CASSPPSSGSQHF. As DNA, the CDR3 is TGTGCCAGCTCACCTCCTTCGTCTGGGTCCCAGCATTTT.

The genes are TRBV10-3 and TRBJ2-3; D call uncertain. Trimming removed 0 bases at V and 11 bases at J, with 9 bases between. The CDR3 totals 12 residues. Looked up from germline, CDR1 is ENHRY and CDR2 is SYGVKD. The CDR3 DNA reads TGTGCCATCAGTGAGTCGGGTCGGAAGCAGTATTTT. It yields the protein CAISESGRKQYF.

This chain joins TRBV19 and TRBJ2-7, with D possibly matching TRBD1 (5 bases). CDR1 and CDR2 from the germline V gene are LNHDA and SQIVND (reference sequence). The CDR3 totals 13 residues. Trimming pared 8 bases from V and 2 bases from J, leaving 13 bases between. The CDR3: CASGDSVTYEQYF. CDR3 nucleotide sequence: TGTGCCAGTGGCGACAGCGTGACCTACGAGCAGTACTTC. Drawing the rest from reference TRBV19 and TRBJ2-7, the complete variable domain is DGGITQSPKYLFRKEGQNVTLSCEQNLNHDAMYWYRQDPGQGLRLIYYSQIVNDFQKGDIAEGYSVSREKKESFPLTVTSAQKNPTAFYLCASGDSVTYEQYFGPGTRLTVT.

The chain has TRBV19 and TRBJ1-1; D is possibly TRBD1 (5 bases). This CDR3 comprises 18 residues. Germline V gives CDR1 LNHDA, CDR2 SQIVND (reference sequence). V lost 4 bases, J lost 0 bases, and 21 bases lay in between. CDR3 nucleotides: TGTGCCAGTAGTACGAAGGCACCTACAGGTTACATGAACACTGAAGCTTTCTTT. It codes for CASSTKAPTGYMNTEAFF.

J is TRBJ2-1 and V is TRBV7-9; 7 bases fit TRBD2. CDR3 size: 15 residues. The germline CDR1 and CDR2 sequences are SEHNR and FQNEAQ (reference sequence). The trim removed 6 bases at V and 7 bases at J, leaving 12 bases unmatched. The CDR3 is CASREGLAATNEQFF. CDR3 nucleotide sequence: TGTGCCAGCAGGGAGGGGCTAGCGGCTACTAATGAGCAGTTCTTC.